This TCR beta chain originates from a study of blood T cells in healthy people across ages. General study results and limits: Long-lived donors exceeded aged donors in naive CD4+ cells and diversity.

Only a few counts were recorded for this clonotype. What it binds is not known. The junction had 5 bases not matched to a gene; V was cut back by 2 bases and J by 7 bases. The CDR3 contains 16 residues. CDR1 is MDHEN, CDR2 SYDVKM, per germline. Combining a sample-barcoded 5' primer with a J-beta primer mix, a second PCR ran for 7 to 11 cycles. MiXCR, run by TCRdb on the 5' RACE reads, gives a single entry per CDR3 protein. This sample has 270,000 or so distinct CDR3 sequences, with roughly 29% found just once. The V gene is TRBV28, the J gene TRBJ2-1; 13 bases are shared with TRBD2. This TCR was recovered from an older woman in good health. Source material: blood. In DNA, the CDR3 is TGTGCCAGCAGTTTAAGGACTAGCGGGAGTTTTAATGAGCAGTTCTTC. Translated: CASSLRTSGSFNEQFF.